The next 19 T cell receptor beta chains were all read from a single sample in a study of blood T cells in healthy people across ages. Together with a sample-barcoded 5' primer, a J-beta primer mix was included in a second PCR lasting roughly 6 to 12 cycles. TCRdb independently ran MiXCR on the 5' RACE reads; one entry per CDR3 protein. The data show some 860,000 distinct CDR3 sequences, roughly three fifths seen once. Material for sequencing was blood. These receptors were obtained from a man aged 40-50 years in good health.

This clonotype was seen only a few times. The chain has TRBV7-2 and TRBJ2-3; 11 nucleotides line up with TRBD2. CDR3 length: 16 residues. Germline V CDR1 and CDR2: SGHTA, FQGNSA. After removal of 0 bases from V and 6 bases from J, the junction contained 5 bases not matched to a gene. The DNA for the CDR3 is TGTGCCAGCAGCTTAGCGCCGGCTAGCGGGAGGGATACGCAGTATTTT. The encoded protein is CASSLAPASGRDTQYF.

Here the CDR3 reads CASRNRVVAETQYF. The CDR3, as DNA: TGTGCCAGCCGCAACAGGGTTGTAGCTGAGACCCAGTACTTC. V is TRBV12-3 or TRBV12-4 and J is TRBJ2-5; a possible D gene is TRBD1 (6 bases). The CDR3 has 14 residues. The V and J ends lost 8 bases and 5 bases respectively, with 18 bases between them.

V usage is TRBV18 and J usage is TRBJ2-4, with TRBD1 matching over 8 bases. The DNA end favors TRBJ2-5, so the J call may be wrong. The CDR3 has 16 residues. Germline CDR1 is KGHSH and CDR2 is LQKENI. The CDR3 reads CASSPIGTGQGETQYF. In DNA, the CDR3 is TGTGCCAGCTCACCTATAGGGACAGGTCAAGGAGAGACCCAGTACTTC.

This chain joins TRBV6-1 and TRBJ1-2, with 11 bases identical to TRBD1. V trimming: 1 base; J trimming: 4 bases; junction bases outside the gene matches: 2. Germline-derived CDR1 and CDR2 are MNHNS and SASEGT. CDR3 length equals 15 residues. CDR3: CASSEGTGGSYGYTF. The DNA of the CDR3 is TGTGCCAGCAGTGAAGGGACAGGGGGCTCCTATGGCTACACCTTC.

V and J are TRBV28 and TRBJ1-6; possibly TRBD1 for D (6 bases). Looked up from germline, CDR1 is MDHEN and CDR2 is SYDVKM. V gave up 5 bases and J gave up 16 bases, with 24 bases separating them. The CDR3 totals 15 residues. The CDR3 protein is CASSAQLTGQRSLHF. CDR3 nucleotide sequence: TGTGCCAGCAGTGCCCAACTAACAGGACAGCGATCACTCCACTTT.

The J gene is TRBJ2-7, the V gene TRBV28, with a tentative D call TRBD1 (5 bases). This CDR3 spans 14 amino acids. Germline values: CDR1 MDHEN, CDR2 SYDVKM. Trimming cost V 6 bases and J 2 bases, with 14 bases left between them. CDR3 coding DNA: TGTGCCAGCAGCACTCCAGGGAACCCCTACGAGCAGTACTTC. This translates into CASSTPGNPYEQYF.

The CDR3: CASSYSANPAYEQYF. CDR3 in DNA: TGTGCCAGCAGTTACTCGGCCAACCCGGCCTACGAGCAGTACTTC. This rearrangement joins TRBV6-5 to TRBJ2-7, with no clear D. Trimming left V 0 bases short and J 2 bases short, with 11 bases between. Germline CDR1 MNHEY, CDR2 SVGAGI. The CDR3 contains 15 residues.

The rearrangement joins TRBV3-1 to TRBJ1-5; D might be TRBD1 (6 bases). The CDR3 covers 13 residues. The V end was cut by 6 bases, the J end by 6 bases, with 12 bases between. Germline-derived CDR1 and CDR2 are LGHDT and YNNKEL (reference sequence). The CDR3 region has the DNA TGTGCCAGCAGAATGGGGGCTGGTCAGCCCCAGCATTTT. Translation: CASRMGAGQPQHF.

The chain uses TRBV12-3 or TRBV12-4 and TRBJ1-5; the D is unclear. This CDR3 is built from 13 residues. Deletions cut 7 bases from V and 7 bases from J, with 14 bases between. DNA of the CDR3: TGTGCCAGCACGCGGCCGGGAGTCCAGCCCCAGCATTTT. Translating it yields CASTRPGVQPQHF.

This clonotype appeared a few times. This rearrangement joins TRBV7-2 to TRBJ2-2; a weak D match, TRBD2 (6 bases). Germline CDR1 is SGHTA and CDR2 is FQGNSA. The V end was cut by 1 base, the J end by 7 bases, with 7 bases between. The CDR3 loop spans 13 amino acids. The DNA for the CDR3 is TGTGCCAGCAGCTTAGGGGGAGGCGGGGAGCTGTTTTTT. Its translation is CASSLGGGGELFF.

The genes are TRBV6-1 and TRBJ1-4, with D possibly TRBD1 on 5 matching bases. V was trimmed by 5 bases and J by 3 bases, leaving 25 bases between them. The length of the CDR3 is 19 residues. The germline gives CDR1 MNHNS, CDR2 SASEGT. This CDR3 reads CASSPRRGEPLASNEKLFF. CDR3 DNA sequence: TGTGCCAGCAGTCCGAGGCGGGGCGAACCCTTGGCGTCTAATGAAAAACTGTTTTTT.

This clonotype was counted a single time. The chain couples TRBV7-2 to TRBJ1-6; D uncertain. Between the trimmed V and J ends, which lost 6 bases and 7 bases, there was a span of 13 bases. The CDR3 spans 14 residues. Germline CDR1 is SGHTA and CDR2 is FQGNSA. The CDR3 nucleotides are TGTGCCAGCAGTTGGGCCCGACCCAATTCACCCCTCCACTTT. Protein sequence: CASSWARPNSPLHF.

The genes are TRBV6-1 and TRBJ2-3; D gene ambiguous. Trimming stripped 7 bases from V and 0 bases from J, with 8 bases between. This CDR3 has 13 amino acids. The germline V gene has CDR1 MNHNS and CDR2 SASEGT. In DNA, the CDR3 is TGTGCCAGCATGGGCCAGAGCACAGATACGCAGTATTTT. This translates into CASMGQSTDTQYF.

The chain carries TRBV4-1 and TRBJ1-2; tentative D call: TRBD1 (5 bases). CDR1 MGHRA and CDR2 YSYEKL come from the germline V gene. V shed 0 bases and J shed 4 bases, with 15 bases lying between them. The CDR3 length is 16 residues. The CDR3 loop reads CASSQESTVAAYGYTF. The CDR3 nucleotides are TGCGCCAGCAGCCAAGAATCGACAGTTGCCGCCTATGGCTACACCTTC.

The rearrangement uses TRBV7-2 and TRBJ2-3; TRBD1 or TRBD2 may be the D gene (5 bases each). Trimming removed 4 bases from V and 0 bases from J, with 14 bases in between. Per the germline V gene, CDR1 is SGHTA and CDR2 is FQGNSA. CDR3 length: 16 amino acids. The CDR3 DNA is TGTGCCAGCAGCTCTCATGGGGGACCTAGCACAGATACGCAGTATTTT. Protein product: CASSSHGGPSTDTQYF.

This clonotype was seen many times. The V gene is TRBV28, the J gene TRBJ2-3; D unresolved. Germline values: CDR1 MDHEN, CDR2 SYDVKM. Trimming left V 6 bases short and J 1 base short, with 5 bases between. CDR3 length equals 12 residues. This CDR3 reads CASRLGTDTQYF. The CDR3, as DNA: TGTGCCAGCAGGTTGGGCACAGATACGCAGTATTTT.

The gene calls are TRBV9 and TRBJ2-2; 7 bases agree with TRBD1. This CDR3 region has 15 residues. Germline lookup yields CDR1 SGDLS and CDR2 YYNGEE. After removal of 4 bases from V and 2 bases from J, the junction contained 5 bases not matched to a gene. The CDR3 region has the DNA TGTGCCAGCAGCAAAGGGGGCCTTAACACCGGGGAGCTGTTTTTT. Its translation: CASSKGGLNTGELFF.

The chain has TRBV7-6 and TRBJ2-1, with 9 bases matching TRBD1. The germline gives CDR1 SGHVS, CDR2 FNYEAQ. Trimming cost V 5 bases and J 6 bases; bases outside gene matches: 8. This CDR3 has 15 amino acids. The CDR3 sequence: CASSPRTGVTNEQFF. CDR3 nucleotide sequence: TGTGCCAGCAGCCCCAGGACAGGGGTCACCAATGAGCAGTTCTTC.

The chain recombines TRBV24-1 with TRBJ2-1; no definite D call. Germline lookup yields CDR1 KGHDR and CDR2 SFDVKD. The CDR3 contains 17 residues. The germline V and J ends were trimmed by 5 bases and 1 base, with 17 bases remaining between them. CDR3 loop: CATSGWSSPESYNEQFF. CDR3 nucleotide sequence: TGTGCCACCAGTGGATGGTCGAGCCCTGAATCCTACAATGAGCAGTTCTTC.